This T cell receptor beta chain appears in the sequencing data of a study of cytomegalovirus exposure and HLA in healthy donors. In germline, CDR1 is MDHEN, CDR2 SYDVKM. The CDR3 extends over 12 amino acids. The V gene lost 6 bases and the J gene lost 4 bases, with 9 bases spanning the gap. Study observations and caveats: The authors later linked a missense DCLRE1C variant to TCR beta V- and J-gene trimming. Most CMV-associated TCR beta chains were later found to appear HLA-restricted.

Both 60 Vbeta primers and 13 Jbeta primers went into the PCR. The data were produced by immunoSEQ multiplex PCR, yet TCRdb's version contains in-frame clones alone and is incomplete. The sample includes 65,000 to 70,000 clones, 68% of them seen just once. Concerning this clone itself: No antigen is known for it.

The chain carries TRBV28 and TRBJ1-2; no clear D. The TCR sequence derives from a woman in her 30s in good health and CMV-seronegative. Sequences were obtained from PBMCs. CDR3 nucleotide sequence: TGTGCCAGCAGGGAGAGCGGCTATGGCTACACCTTC. It specifies CASRESGYGYTF.